This T cell receptor beta chain stems from a study of blood T cell repertoires in COVID-19. Overall study context: Samples representing acute and convalescent COVID-19 were sourced from the United States, Italy and Spain. Nucleic acid was either cDNA or gDNA, and it came from T cells, B-cell-depleted T cells, or PBMCs.

In the original processing: Reference gene primer amplification yielded estimated nucleated cell counts. TCRdb's table, derived via immunoSEQ multiplex PCR, lists solely in-frame clones and lacks some. V, J and clone size are those of that table, while D and trimming were read from the DNA. This table has around 100,000 clones, about 91% appearing once. Germline CDR1 reads SEHNR; CDR2 reads FQNEAQ (reference sequence). CDR3 length equals 16 residues. With 5 bases clipped from V and 0 bases from J, the junction kept 9 bases outside the gene matches. This chain links TRBV7-9 with TRBJ2-5; 7 bases align to TRBD1. This receptor was taken from a human donor in a cohort sampled during active COVID-19. Sequencing was done on a sample of peripheral blood. The CDR3 bases are TGTGCCAGCAGCCCCCGATTGGGACAGTACCAAGAGACCCAGTACTTC. Amino acid sequence: CASSPRLGQYQETQYF.